This T cell receptor beta chain was sequenced for a study of PD-L1 blockade in urothelial cancer. Using immunoSEQ multiplex PCR, the repertoire was profiled, and TCRdb retains in-frame clones only, with some absent. The top ten clones hold 4.5% of a sample with roughly 60,000 clones, roughly 80% of them seen once. Germline trimming cut 3 bases from V and 4 bases from J; bases unmatched to any gene: 8. The CDR3 is 16 residues long. Germline loops: CDR1 LNHDA, CDR2 SQIVND (reference sequence). This TCR was recovered from a man aged 65-85 years with urothelial cancer. The chain links TRBV19 to TRBJ2-7; 11 positions match TRBD2. The sample consisted of PBMCs, taken around atezolizumab (anti-PD-L1) treatment. Here the CDR3 reads CASSIGGGTSGYEQYF. Here the CDR3 DNA reads TGTGCCAGTAGTATCGGAGGGGGGACTAGCGGTTACGAGCAGTACTTC.